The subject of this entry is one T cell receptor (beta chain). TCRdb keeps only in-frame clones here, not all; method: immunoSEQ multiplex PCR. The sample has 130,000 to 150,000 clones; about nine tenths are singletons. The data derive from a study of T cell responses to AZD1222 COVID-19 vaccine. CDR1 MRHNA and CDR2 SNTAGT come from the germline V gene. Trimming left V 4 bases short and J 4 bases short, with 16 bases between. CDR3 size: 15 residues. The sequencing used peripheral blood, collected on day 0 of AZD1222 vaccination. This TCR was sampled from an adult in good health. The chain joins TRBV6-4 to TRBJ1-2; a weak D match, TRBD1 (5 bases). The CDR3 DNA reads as TGTGCCAGCAGTGTCCTGGGGGGTGGTATCTATGGCTACACCTTC. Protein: CASSVLGGGIYGYTF.